Listed below are T cell receptor beta chains from one sample, sequenced in a study of blood T cell repertoires in COVID-19. Libraries were prepared by immunoSEQ multiplex PCR; TCRdb keeps only in-frame clonotypes and omits some of them. The repertoire holds over 95,000 clones, with around 89% as singletons. Sequenced material: peripheral blood. The origin of the receptors is a human donor with acute or convalescent COVID-19. The donor label of this sample is uncertain. Both conserved end residues are part of each CDR3. The D gene is left open where the match is weak. Some rows have no size entry. The others give once, few or many, or a class for an expanded clone.

clone_size	v_call	d_call	j_call	cdr3_nt	cdr3_aa
-	TRBV11-1	-	TRBJ1-2	TGTGCCAGCAGCTCACTACTGGAGGCGGACTATGGCTACACCTTC	CASSSLLEADYGYTF
-	TRBV7-9	-	TRBJ1-5	TGTGCCAGCAGCTTTACAGGGAACAATCAGCCCCAGCATTTT	CASSFTGNNQPQHF
-	TRBV3-1/TRBV3-2	-	TRBJ2-1	TGTGCCAGCAGCCAAGGAGGCTCCTACAATGAGCAGTTCTTC	CASSQGGSYNEQFF
-	TRBV4-2	-	TRBJ1-6	TGTGCCAGCAGCCAAGCAGGGGCCGACAATTCACCCCTCCACTTT	CASSQAGADNSPLHF
-	TRBV27	TRBD1	TRBJ1-6	TGTGCCAGCAGTCACCGGGACAGAGTCAATTCACCCCTCCACTTT	CASSHRDRVNSPLHF
-	TRBV7-2	TRBD2	TRBJ2-7	TGTGCCAGCAGCCCCACTGCGATAGCGGGAAGGTACGAGCAGTACTTC	CASSPTAIAGRYEQYF
-	TRBV29-1	-	TRBJ1-1	TGCAGCGCAGCTCCGAATCAGGGGAGTGGCGAAGCTTTCTTT	CSAAPNQGSGEAFF
-	TRBV20-1	-	TRBJ1-4	TGCAGTGCTAGTCAGGGTTTGGATGAAAAACTGTTTTTT	CSASQGLDEKLFF
-	TRBV2	-	TRBJ1-6	TGTGCCAGCAGCCCCTCCCCTAATTCACCCCTCCACTTT	CASSPSPNSPLHF
-	TRBV7-3	TRBD1	TRBJ2-5	TGTGCCAGCAGCTTAGGCCCACAGGGGGAAGAGACCCAGTACTTC	CASSLGPQGEETQYF
-	TRBV18	TRBD1	TRBJ2-2	TGTGCCAGCTCATCGGGGACAGGGCACACCGGGGAGCTGTTTTTT	CASSSGTGHTGELFF
-	TRBV7-9	-	TRBJ2-3	TGTGCCGGCAGCCTACAGGGGGGGGTTAGTACAGATACGCAGTATTTT	CAGSLQGGVSTDTQYF
-	TRBV4-3	TRBD2	TRBJ2-3	TGCGCCAGCAGCCAAGGAGTGGACGGGAGGGGAATCGCGACAGATACGCAGTATTTT	CASSQGVDGRGIATDTQYF
-	TRBV5-1	TRBD1	TRBJ2-5	TGCGCCAGCAGCCCGTGGGGACAGAGCCAAGAGACCCAGTACTTC	CASSPWGQSQETQYF
-	TRBV5-1	TRBD1	TRBJ1-1	TGCGCCAGCAGCGACAGGGTGGACACTGAAGCTTTCTTT	CASSDRVDTEAFF
-	TRBV28	-	TRBJ2-7	TGTGCCAGCGCAGTTTATGCTTACGAGCAGTACTTC	CASAVYAYEQYF
-	TRBV6-6	-	TRBJ2-7	TGTGCCAGCAGTTTAGAGGAATACTCCTACGAGCAGTACTTC	CASSLEEYSYEQYF
-	TRBV11-2	-	TRBJ1-1	TGTGCCAGCAGCTTATTCTCTGAAGCTTTCTTT	CASSLFSEAFF
few	TRBV5-6	TRBD2	TRBJ2-3	TGTGCCAGCAGCTCGAGTGGGGCGGGGGGTGCTACGCAGTATTTT	CASSSSGAGGATQYF
-	TRBV28	TRBD1	TRBJ1-6	TGTGCCAGCAGTTCTATCGGGACAGGCAACTATAATTCACCCCTCCACTTT	CASSSIGTGNYNSPLHF
-	TRBV4-3	TRBD1	TRBJ2-2	TGCGCCAGCAGCCAAGATTTGCCCCAGACAGGGGGAACCGGGGAGCTGTTTTTT	CASSQDLPQTGGTGELFF
-	TRBV6-5	TRBD1	TRBJ1-1	TGTGCCAGCAGTTCTACGACAGGGAGTAACACTGAAGCTTTCTTT	CASSSTTGSNTEAFF
-	TRBV25-1	TRBD1	TRBJ1-4	TGTGCCAGCAGTATTCAGGGGGCAACTAATGAAAAACTGTTTTTT	CASSIQGATNEKLFF
-	TRBV7-7	TRBD1	TRBJ2-5	TGTGCCAGCAGCTTAGTCGGGACAGGGGGGGAGACCCAGTACTTC	CASSLVGTGGETQYF
-	TRBV7-9	-	TRBJ2-1	TGTGCCAGCAGACCCGACACTAGTAGCCATGAGCAGTTCTTC	CASRPDTSSHEQFF
once	TRBV7-8	-	TRBJ1-3	TGTGCCAGCAGCCCCTCGCCTCAGGACTCTGGAAACACCATATATTTT	CASSPSPQDSGNTIYF
-	TRBV5-1	-	TRBJ2-2	TGCGCCAGCAGCTTCCGCAGGGCCGGGGAGCTGTTTTTT	CASSFRRAGELFF
-	TRBV27	TRBD1	TRBJ1-5	TGTGCCAGCAGTTTACGACAGGGGGTCCGCAATCAGCCCCAGCATTTT	CASSLRQGVRNQPQHF
-	TRBV5-4	-	TRBJ1-4	TGTGCCAGCAGCTGGCGGGGGGACGGCACTAATGAAAAACTGTTTTTT	CASSWRGDGTNEKLFF
-	TRBV7-9	TRBD1	TRBJ1-1	TGTGCCAGCAGACCGGGACAGAGAGAAGAAGCTTTCTTT	CASRPGQREEAFF
-	TRBV5-1	-	TRBJ2-7	TGCGCCAGCAGCTTGGGCGGGACAGCTACCTACGAGCAGTACTTC	CASSLGGTATYEQYF
-	TRBV9	-	TRBJ1-1	TGTGCCAGCAGCGTAGCGTCATCAGATGAAGCTTTCTTT	CASSVASSDEAFF
-	TRBV25-1	-	TRBJ2-2	TGTGCCAGCACGGGGCACAGGGACACCGGGGAGCTGTTTTTT	CASTGHRDTGELFF
-	TRBV3-1/TRBV3-2	TRBD1	TRBJ1-2	TGTGCCAGCAGCCAGAGGACAGGGGCAACTCTCACCTTC	CASSQRTGATLTF
-	TRBV28	TRBD2	TRBJ2-7	TGTGCTCTCGGGGGGGGCTTGTCCTACGAGCAGTACTTC	CALGGGLSYEQYF
-	TRBV5-4	TRBD2	TRBJ2-1	TGTGCCAGCAGCTTTGGGACTAGTCCAAGCTCCTACAATGAGCAGTTCTTC	CASSFGTSPSSYNEQFF
-	TRBV9	-	TRBJ2-5	TGTGCCAGCAGCGTAGTGGGTAGGGGACAAGAGACCCAGTACTTC	CASSVVGRGQETQYF
-	TRBV25-1	TRBD1	TRBJ1-2	TGTGCCAGCAGTCCCCGGGACAGGGGGCTCTATGGCTACACCTTC	CASSPRDRGLYGYTF
once	TRBV5-4	-	TRBJ2-7	TGTGCCAGCAGCCCTCAGGCCAACAGGGTACCCTACGAGCAGTACTTC	CASSPQANRVPYEQYF
-	TRBV18	-	TRBJ2-1	TGTGCCAGCTCACGCGATGAGTCCTACAATGAGCAGTTCTTC	CASSRDESYNEQFF
many	TRBV28	-	TRBJ1-5	TGTGCCAGCAGTGAAAGACCAGGAGGCCAGCCCCAGCATTTT	CASSERPGGQPQHF
-	TRBV6-5	-	TRBJ2-7	TGTGCCAGCAGCAACGTCGGCCGGACACAATACGAGCAGTACTTC	CASSNVGRTQYEQYF
-	TRBV7-8	TRBD1	TRBJ2-7	TGTGCCAGCAGCCAGGGGACAGGGAGCTACGAGCAGTACTTC	CASSQGTGSYEQYF
-	TRBV28	-	TRBJ1-1	TGTGCCAGCAGTTTATCCCAGTTAACAGCTTTCTTT	CASSLSQLTAFF
-	TRBV6-2/TRBV6-3	TRBD2	TRBJ2-5	TGTGCCAGCAGTCGGGTGACTAGCGGGGAAGAGACCCAGTACTTC	CASSRVTSGEETQYF
-	TRBV19	-	TRBJ1-6	TGTGCCAGTATGGCAGGGCTTAGGAATTCACCCCTCCACTTT	CASMAGLRNSPLHF